This is a list of T cell receptor beta chains from one sample in a study of response to subunit inactivated influenza vaccine. TCRdb re-called the RT-PCR reads with MiXCR, one entry per CDR3 protein. The table includes about 520,000 distinct CDR3 sequences, approximately 7.8% detected once. The sample here was PBMCs from blood, taken roughly 24 months after vaccination. These receptors came from a man in his fifties or sixties who received an inactivated influenza vaccine. Both conserved end residues are part of each CDR3. The order of the fields is clone size, CDR3 length, V gene, J gene, D gene, CDR3 protein, CDR3 DNA. The D gene is left open where the match is weak. A row's size may be missing; if present it is once, few, many or a size class.

size: many
length: 16
V: TRBV10-1
J: TRBJ2-3
D: -
CDR3: CASSGGSQKSTDTQYF
DNA: TGCGCCAGCAGTGGGGGCAGCCAAAAGAGCACAGATACGCAGTATTTT

size: -
length: 19
V: TRBV11-2
J: TRBJ2-3
D: TRBD2
CDR3: CASSPYGAAGLASTDTQYF
DNA: TGTGCCAGCAGCCCCTATGGGGCAGCGGGGTTGGCTAGCACAGATACGCAGTATTTT

size: few
length: 18
V: TRBV11-1
J: TRBJ1-1
D: TRBD1
CDR3: CASSLDSAWTGTDTEAFF
DNA: TGTGCCAGCAGCTTAGACTCTGCTTGGACAGGGACGGACACTGAAGCTTTCTTT

size: many
length: 11
V: TRBV25-1
J: TRBJ2-7
D: -
CDR3: CASSVHYEQYF
DNA: TGTGCCAGCAGTGTCCACTACGAGCAGTACTTC

size: many
length: 16
V: TRBV28
J: TRBJ2-3
D: TRBD2
CDR3: CASSSLAGPITDTQYF
DNA: TGTGCCAGCAGTTCCCTAGCGGGCCCGATCACAGATACGCAGTATTTT

size: many
length: 14
V: TRBV7-2
J: TRBJ2-7
D: -
CDR3: CASSLESSSYEQYF
DNA: TGTGCCAGCAGCTTAGAGTCCAGCTCCTACGAGCAGTACTTC

size: many
length: 10
V: TRBV20-1
J: TRBJ1-2
D: -
CDR3: CSAAGWGYTF
DNA: TGCAGTGCTGCGGGGTGGGGCTACACCTTC

size: many
length: 16
V: TRBV20-1
J: TRBJ2-3
D: -
CDR3: CSALFWAGVSTDTQYF
DNA: TGCAGTGCTCTATTTTGGGCAGGGGTTAGCACAGATACGCAGTATTTT

size: few
length: 16
V: TRBV4-1
J: TRBJ2-2
D: -
CDR3: CASSQELVGRTGELFF
DNA: TGCGCCAGCAGCCAAGAGTTGGTCGGCCGAACCGGGGAGCTGTTTTTT

size: -
length: 15
V: TRBV12-3/TRBV12-4
J: TRBJ1-2
D: TRBD1
CDR3: CASSSNQGASYGYTF
DNA: TGTGCCAGCAGTTCCAATCAGGGGGCCAGCTATGGCTACACCTTC

size: many
length: 16
V: TRBV7-8
J: TRBJ2-2
D: -
CDR3: CASSTQGGLNTGELFF
DNA: TGTGCCAGCAGCACGCAGGGGGGGCTAAACACCGGGGAGCTGTTTTTT

size: -
length: 15
V: TRBV7-9
J: TRBJ2-1
D: -
CDR3: CASSLSGPWGNEQFF
DNA: TGTGCCAGCAGCCTTAGCGGTCCCTGGGGCAATGAGCAGTTCTTC

size: many
length: 11
V: TRBV2
J: TRBJ2-7
D: -
CDR3: CASRLLGEQYF
DNA: TGTGCCAGCAGATTGCTGGGGGAGCAGTACTTC

size: -
length: 14
V: TRBV11-2
J: TRBJ2-7
D: TRBD1
CDR3: CASSHSNRGREQYF
DNA: TGTGCCAGCAGCCACTCAAACAGGGGTAGAGAGCAGTACTTC

size: few
length: 13
V: TRBV30
J: TRBJ2-7
D: TRBD2
CDR3: CALTSGSHYEQYF
DNA: TGTGCCTTGACTAGCGGGAGTCATTACGAGCAGTACTTC

size: few
length: 13
V: TRBV10-2
J: TRBJ2-6
D: -
CDR3: CASQGTGANVLTF
DNA: TGCGCCAGTCAGGGTACCGGGGCCAACGTCCTGACTTTC

size: -
length: 13
V: TRBV10-3
J: TRBJ2-2
D: -
CDR3: CAMRVADRGELFF
DNA: TGTGCCATGAGGGTAGCGGACCGGGGGGAGCTGTTTTTT

size: -
length: 15
V: TRBV12-3/TRBV12-4
J: TRBJ2-2
D: TRBD2
CDR3: CASSRGSAFTGELFF
DNA: TGTGCCAGCAGTCGCGGGAGCGCCTTCACCGGGGAGCTGTTTTTT

size: many
length: 13
V: TRBV24-1
J: TRBJ2-1
D: -
CDR3: CATSDLLWDEQFF
DNA: TGTGCCACCAGTGATTTGCTGTGGGATGAGCAGTTCTTC

size: many
length: 14
V: TRBV9
J: TRBJ1-1
D: TRBD1
CDR3: CASGEGQGATEAFF
DNA: TGTGCCAGCGGGGAAGGCCAGGGGGCCACTGAAGCTTTCTTT

size: -
length: 16
V: TRBV11-1
J: TRBJ2-2
D: TRBD1
CDR3: CASSLASTGYTGELFF
DNA: TGTGCCAGCAGCTTAGCCTCGACAGGGTACACCGGGGAGCTGTTTTTT

size: medium-sized
length: 15
V: TRBV5-1
J: TRBJ2-2
D: TRBD1
CDR3: CASSSSGTAKGELFF
DNA: TGCGCCAGCAGCTCTTCCGGGACAGCGAAAGGGGAGCTGTTTTTT

size: many
length: 14
V: TRBV12-3/TRBV12-4
J: TRBJ2-7
D: TRBD1
CDR3: CAITIGQGAREQYF
DNA: TGTGCCATCACTATAGGACAGGGGGCAAGAGAGCAGTACTTC

size: few
length: 18
V: TRBV5-1
J: TRBJ2-3
D: TRBD2
CDR3: CASSLTLKRGGRTDTQYF
DNA: TGCGCCAGCAGCTTGACCTTAAAGCGGGGGGGCCGCACAGATACGCAGTATTTT

size: -
length: 13
V: TRBV20-1
J: TRBJ1-4
D: -
CDR3: CSARPGISRGLFF
DNA: TGCAGTGCTAGACCGGGCATCTCCCGGGGACTGTTTTTT

size: few
length: 15
V: TRBV20-1
J: TRBJ1-1
D: -
CDR3: CRAPEYDRRNTEAFF
DNA: TGCAGGGCACCCGAATACGACAGAAGGAACACTGAAGCTTTCTTT

size: -
length: 15
V: TRBV27
J: TRBJ2-1
D: TRBD2
CDR3: CARSVLAGGVGEQFF
DNA: TGTGCCAGGAGCGTTCTAGCGGGAGGGGTTGGTGAGCAGTTCTTC

size: -
length: 12
V: TRBV20-1
J: TRBJ2-7
D: -
CDR3: CSATDGGYEQYF
DNA: TGCAGTGCTACGGACGGTGGCTACGAGCAGTACTTC

size: few
length: 15
V: TRBV4-2
J: TRBJ2-7
D: -
CDR3: CASSQDRDGSYEQYF
DNA: TGTGCCAGCAGCCAAGACCGGGACGGCTCCTACGAGCAGTACTTC

size: many
length: 14
V: TRBV5-1
J: TRBJ2-3
D: -
CDR3: CASSFSGTTDTQYF
DNA: TGCGCCAGCAGCTTTAGCGGAACCACAGATACGCAGTATTTT

size: few
length: 16
V: TRBV15
J: TRBJ2-3
D: -
CDR3: CATSRAQGLGTDTQYF
DNA: TGTGCCACCAGCAGAGCGCAGGGACTTGGCACAGATACGCAGTATTTT

size: -
length: 13
V: TRBV10-3
J: TRBJ1-2
D: -
CDR3: CAISESYSYGYTF
DNA: TGTGCCATCAGTGAGTCCTACAGCTATGGCTACACCTTC

size: few
length: 16
V: TRBV6-5
J: TRBJ1-3
D: -
CDR3: CASSWVPGPEGNTIYF
DNA: TGTGCCAGCAGTTGGGTACCCGGGCCGGAGGGAAACACCATATATTTT

size: many
length: 14
V: TRBV11-2
J: TRBJ1-1
D: -
CDR3: CASSLVVVNTEAFF
DNA: TGTGCCAGCAGCTTAGTCGTGGTGAACACTGAAGCTTTCTTT

size: -
length: 16
V: TRBV6-2/TRBV6-3
J: TRBJ2-7
D: TRBD1
CDR3: CASSYSRTGGEYEQYF
DNA: TGTGCCAGCAGTTACTCGAGGACAGGGGGCGAGTACGAGCAGTACTTC

size: -
length: 16
V: TRBV4-2
J: TRBJ2-3
D: TRBD2
CDR3: CASSQGPGLAGPDLYF
DNA: TGTGCCAGCAGCCAAGGTCCGGGACTAGCGGGGCCAGATCTCTATTTT

size: -
length: 15
V: TRBV5-1
J: TRBJ1-2
D: -
CDR3: CASSLVLGGSDGYTF
DNA: TGCGCCAGCAGCTTGGTTCTTGGGGGCTCGGATGGCTACACCTTC

size: -
length: 16
V: TRBV6-1
J: TRBJ1-2
D: TRBD1
CDR3: CASSVRDRTPNYGYTF
DNA: TGTGCCAGCAGTGTCCGGGACAGGACTCCAAACTATGGCTACACCTTC

size: many
length: 14
V: TRBV12-3/TRBV12-4
J: TRBJ1-2
D: -
CDR3: CASSLSAGRHGYTF
DNA: TGTGCCAGCAGTTTAAGCGCAGGGAGGCATGGCTACACCTTC

size: -
length: 16
V: TRBV7-2
J: TRBJ2-3
D: -
CDR3: CASSRGREWGTDTQYF
DNA: TGTGCCAGCAGTCGGGGGCGGGAATGGGGCACAGATACGCAGTATTTT

size: -
length: 15
V: TRBV15
J: TRBJ2-7
D: TRBD1
CDR3: CATSRPGQGKYEQYF
DNA: TGTGCCACCAGCAGACCGGGACAGGGGAAATACGAGCAGTACTTC

size: many
length: 16
V: TRBV20-1
J: TRBJ2-3
D: TRBD2
CDR3: CSARLAGGSSTDTQYF
DNA: TGCAGTGCTAGATTGGCGGGGGGATCTAGCACAGATACGCAGTATTTT

size: many
length: 14
V: TRBV6-2/TRBV6-3
J: TRBJ2-5
D: -
CDR3: CASSYSGPQETQYF
DNA: TGTGCCAGCAGTTATTCGGGACCTCAAGAGACCCAGTACTTC

size: -
length: 14
V: TRBV30
J: TRBJ2-3
D: -
CDR3: CAWKEGQLTDTQYF
DNA: TGTGCCTGGAAGGAAGGGCAGCTCACAGATACGCAGTATTTT

size: few
length: 19
V: TRBV12-3/TRBV12-4
J: TRBJ2-3
D: TRBD2
CDR3: CASSSAGPGLAGGVDTQYF
DNA: TGTGCCAGCAGTTCAGCCGGGCCGGGACTAGCGGGAGGAGTGGATACGCAGTATTTT

size: many
length: 14
V: TRBV28
J: TRBJ1-2
D: -
CDR3: CASIGGGGVPGYTF
DNA: TGTGCCAGCATCGGGGGGGGTGGCGTTCCTGGCTACACCTTC

size: few
length: 18
V: TRBV6-2/TRBV6-3
J: TRBJ2-3
D: TRBD1
CDR3: CASSYTTFRRPGGSTQYF
DNA: TGTGCCAGCAGTTACACAACCTTCCGAAGGCCAGGGGGTAGCACGCAGTATTTT

size: few
length: 15
V: TRBV3-1
J: TRBJ2-7
D: -
CDR3: CASSPKGTSSYEQYF
DNA: TGTGCCAGCAGCCCCAAAGGCACTAGCAGCTACGAGCAGTACTTC

size: -
length: 16
V: TRBV2
J: TRBJ2-3
D: -
CDR3: CASAGRADLSTDTQYF
DNA: TGTGCCAGCGCGGGCCGGGCAGACCTTAGCACAGATACGCAGTATTTT

size: many
length: 16
V: TRBV24-1
J: TRBJ2-1
D: TRBD2
CDR3: CATSDLAGVAYNEQFF
DNA: TGTGCCACCAGTGATTTAGCGGGAGTTGCCTACAATGAGCAGTTCTTC

size: -
length: 12
V: TRBV11-2
J: TRBJ1-2
D: -
CDR3: CASSSEGYGYTF
DNA: TGTGCCAGCAGCAGTGAGGGCTATGGCTACACCTTC